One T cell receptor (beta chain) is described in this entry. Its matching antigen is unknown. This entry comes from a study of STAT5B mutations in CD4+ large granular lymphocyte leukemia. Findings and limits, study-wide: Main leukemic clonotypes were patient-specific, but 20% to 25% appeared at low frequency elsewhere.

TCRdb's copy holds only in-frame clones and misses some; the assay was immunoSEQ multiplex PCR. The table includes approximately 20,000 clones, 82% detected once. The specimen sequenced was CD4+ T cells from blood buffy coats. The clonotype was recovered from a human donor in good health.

The CDR3 region has the DNA TGTGCCAGCAGCTTAGCAGGGGGAGGGCCAAGGGCAGATACGCAGTATTTT. Its translation is CASSLAGGGPRADTQYF. This sequence joins TRBV7-2 and TRBJ2-3; tentatively, D is TRBD2 (7 bases). Germline values: CDR1 SGHTA, CDR2 FQGNSA. V was clipped by 0 bases and J by 4 bases, with 17 bases between them. The CDR3 contains 17 residues. Based on the CDR3 plus reference TRBV7-2 and TRBJ2-3, the full variable domain is GAGVSQSPSNKVTEKGKDVELRCDPISGHTALYWYRQSLGQGLEFLIYFQGNSAPDKSGLPSDRFSAERTGGSVSTLTIQRTQQEDSAVYLCASSLAGGGPRADTQYFGPGTRLTVL.